Following are 13 T cell receptor beta chains from one sample sequenced in a study of vaccination effects on CD4 cells after COVID-19. Profiling relied on immunoSEQ multiplex PCR, and the TCRdb table lists in-frame clones only, not all of them. The table lists roughly 46,000 clones, around 70% of them singletons, with around 16% in the top ten. No antigen has been assigned to these receptors. Viral peptide pool expansion of antigen-specific CD4+ T cells preceded sequencing in the ViraFEST assay. The culture ran for approximately 10 days, and then CD4+ T cells were isolated. All participants had two doses of either the BNT162b2 or mRNA-1273 vaccine. The sequences come from CD4+ T cells from PBMCs cultured with HCoV-OC43 spike peptides, collected after COVID-19 vaccination. Subset: HCoV-OC43 spike overlapping peptide pool stimulation. These receptors originate from a human donor who received a COVID-19 vaccine.

The chain carries TRBV5-4 and TRBJ1-1; D may be TRBD1 (5 bases). Trimming took 0 bases from V and 4 from J, leaving 7 bases between them. Germline V gene sequence: CDR1 SGHNT, CDR2 YYREEE (reference sequence). The CDR3 spans 13 residues. The CDR3 DNA follows: TGTGCCAGCAGCTTGGAAAGGGGCACTGAAGCTTTCTTT. Protein product: CASSLERGTEAFF.

The CDR3 bases are TGTGCCAGCAGCCGGGGGGCCACAGATACGCAGTATTTT. It yields the protein CASSRGATDTQYF. This chain joins TRBV7-9 and TRBJ2-3, with D maybe TRBD2 (7 bases). The length of the CDR3 is 13 residues. The V end lost 5 bases, the J end lost 2 bases, and 8 bases lay between the germline ends. Germline V gives CDR1 SEHNR, CDR2 FQNEAQ (reference sequence).

This chain uses TRBV12-3 or TRBV12-4 with TRBJ1-5, with D perhaps TRBD1 (6 bases). Trimming shortened V by 6 bases and J by 4 bases, and 10 bases separated the two germline ends. The CDR3 has 13 residues. CDR3 sequence reads: CASRTTGNQPQHF. The CDR3 bases are TGTGCCAGCAGAACTACAGGGAATCAGCCCCAGCATTTT.

This sequence joins TRBV3-1 (or the pseudogene TRBV3-2) and TRBJ1-2, with D perhaps TRBD1 (6 bases). Trimming stripped 4 bases from V and 4 bases from J, with 22 bases between. CDR1 is LGHDT, CDR2 YNNKEL, per germline (reference sequence). The CDR3 covers 17 residues. CDR3 nucleotides: TGTGCCAGCAGCCCAAAACTAGGACAGCTTTCGTTCTATGGCTACACCTTC. Protein sequence: CASSPKLGQLSFYGYTF.

The genes are TRBV7-7 and TRBJ2-4, with no clear D. V gave up 5 bases and J gave up 6 bases, with 11 bases separating them. The CDR3 has 13 amino acids. Germline CDR1 and CDR2: SSHAT and FNYEAQ (reference sequence). The CDR3 DNA follows: TGTGCCAGCAGCAAAAGCTACGGAAACATTCAGTACTTC. This sequence encodes CASSKSYGNIQYF.

This sequence joins TRBV5-1 and TRBJ1-6, with D maybe TRBD1 (6 bases). The V gene lost 7 bases and the J gene lost 5 bases, with 13 bases spanning the gap. Germline-derived CDR1 and CDR2 are SGHRS and YFSETQ. The CDR3 is 14 residues long. CDR3 DNA: TGCGCCAGCCGCCCGGGACAAGATAATTCACCCCTCCACTTT. It is translated as CASRPGQDNSPLHF.

V is TRBV21-1 and J is TRBJ2-3; TRBD1, the D gene given by the table, was not confirmed from the DNA. TRBV21-1 is a documented pseudogene. This CDR3 is built from 16 residues. CDR3 protein: CASSMGLHHSTDTQYF. The CDR3 DNA follows: TGTGCCAGCAGCATGGGCCTACACCATAGCACAGATACGCAGTATTTT.

This clone was observed a few times. This chain uses TRBV2 with TRBJ1-1; 7 bases agree with TRBD1. V lost 10 bases, J lost 6 bases, and 11 bases stayed unmatched. The CDR3 sequence is 13 residues long. Germline V gene sequence: CDR1 SNHLY, CDR2 FYNNEI. The CDR3 sequence: CATGTVGGPEAFF. Here the CDR3 DNA reads TGTGCCACCGGGACAGTGGGTGGCCCTGAAGCTTTCTTT.

This sequence joins TRBV27 and TRBJ1-4; 7 bases align to TRBD1. Germline CDR1 MNHEY, CDR2 SMNVEV (reference sequence). The junction had 8 bases not matched to a gene; V was cut back by 5 bases and J by 8 bases. This CDR3 has 14 amino acids. CDR3 protein: CASSRQGLNEKLFF. CDR3 nucleotide sequence: TGTGCCAGCAGTAGACAGGGCCTCAACGAAAAACTGTTTTTT. Full variable domain (outside the CDR3, taken from reference TRBV27 and TRBJ1-4): EAQVTQNPRYLITVTGKKLTVTCSQNMNHEYMSWYRQDPGLGLRQIYYSMNVEVTDKGDVPEGYKVSRKEKRNFPLILESPSPNQTSLYFCASSRQGLNEKLFFGSGTQLSVL.

This chain links TRBV30 with TRBJ1-2, with D possibly TRBD1 on 6 matching bases. This CDR3 spans 14 amino acids. Germline V gives CDR1 GTSNPN, CDR2 SVGIG (reference sequence). V dropped 2 bases and J dropped 4 bases, with 14 bases sitting between them. The CDR3 region is CAWSFQGQRYGYTF. DNA for the CDR3: TGTGCCTGGAGTTTTCAAGGACAGCGCTATGGCTACACCTTC.

This clone was observed a handful of times. The gene calls are TRBV5-5 and TRBJ2-2, with TRBD1 matching 8 bases. Germline CDR1 is SGHKS and CDR2 is YYEKEE (reference sequence). The V and J ends lost 2 bases and 7 bases, in that order; junction bases with no gene match: 7. The CDR3 runs to 15 residues. Written as DNA, the CDR3 is TGTGCCAGCAGCTTAGGGACAGGTCACATCGGGGAGCTGTTTTTT. This gives the protein CASSLGTGHIGELFF.

This clone was picked up one time. This sequence joins TRBV6-4 and TRBJ1-6; TRBD1 matches 9 bases. Germline CDR1 MRHNA, CDR2 SNTAGT. V was clipped by 6 bases and J by 9 bases; unmatched bases: 9. CDR3 length equals 15 residues. CDR3 nucleotides: TGTGCCAGCAGAGACCGGGACAGGGATGGTTCACCCCTCCACTTT. Its translation: CASRDRDRDGSPLHF.

The V gene is TRBV11-2, the J gene TRBJ2-7; D is unresolved. Germline lookup yields CDR1 SGHAT and CDR2 FQNNGV. The CDR3 spans 13 residues. Trimming took off 5 bases at V and 6 bases at J, with 14 bases between the two ends. The CDR3, as DNA: TGTGCCAGCAGCCCCACGGCCCTCGGCGAGCAGTACTTC. Amino acids: CASSPTALGEQYF.